The 9 T cell receptor beta chains below all came from one sample that was sequenced in a study of blood T cell repertoires in COVID-19. Only in-frame clones appear in the TCRdb table, and some are missing; sequencing was by immunoSEQ multiplex PCR. The sample shows under 250,000 clones, around 90% of them seen only once. The specimen was peripheral blood. Source of these receptors: a man aged 25-45 years with COVID-19, enrolled during active disease.

This chain joins TRBV6-1 and TRBJ2-1, with D hard to call. The CDR3 is 12 amino acids. The V end was cut by 1 base, the J end by 8 bases, with 6 bases between. The germline gives CDR1 MNHNS, CDR2 SASEGT. The CDR3 here is CASSEGSYEQFF. CDR3 sequence (DNA): TGTGCCAGCAGTGAAGGGAGTTATGAGCAGTTCTTC.

CDR3 loop: CASSPAGQGGGYTF. CDR3 DNA: TGTGCCAGCTCACCCGCCGGACAGGGTGGTGGCTACACCTTC. This chain connects TRBV18 to TRBJ1-2; 8 nucleotides agree with TRBD1. J gave up 7 bases and V 3 bases, and 7 bases lay outside the gene matches. Germline assignment: CDR1 KGHSH and CDR2 LQKENI. This CDR3 comprises 14 residues.

The chain combines TRBV6-5 with TRBJ2-7; a possible D gene is TRBD1 (6 bases). V was trimmed by 6 bases and J by 6 bases, leaving 21 bases between them. From germline, CDR1 is MNHEY and CDR2 SVGAGI. There are 15 residues in the CDR3. CDR3 nucleotides: TGTGCCAGCAGAGATGAACAGGGCTTCTCGCCCGAGCAGTACTTC. Its protein product is CASRDEQGFSPEQYF.

The V call is TRBV3-1 (or the pseudogene TRBV3-2), the J call TRBJ2-5; TRBD1 agrees at 9 bases. The CDR3 spans 16 residues. Germline CDR1 and CDR2: LGHDT and YNNKEL (reference sequence). The trim removed 4 bases at V and 5 bases at J, leaving 11 bases unmatched. The CDR3 nucleotides are TGTGCCAGCAGCCCCCTGGGGACAGGGCTGCGGGAGACCCAGTACTTC. It specifies CASSPLGTGLRETQYF.

The CDR3 DNA follows: TGTGCCAGCAGCCAGGGACAGGGGGCGGGGGACTATGGCTACACCTTC. This sequence encodes CASSQGQGAGDYGYTF. The genes are TRBV13 and TRBJ1-2, with 12 bases lining up with TRBD1. Germline V gene data show CDR1 as PRHDT and CDR2 as FYEKMQ (reference sequence). The CDR3 length is 16 residues. The junction had 7 bases not matched to a gene; V was cut back by 5 bases and J by 3 bases.

This clone was seen only once. The V gene is TRBV19, the J gene TRBJ2-5; 8 bases match TRBD2. Germline CDR1 LNHDA, CDR2 SQIVND (reference sequence). The trim removed 6 bases at V and 5 bases at J, leaving 8 bases unmatched. CDR3 size: 14 residues. The CDR3 nucleotides are TGTGCCAGTAGCGGGGGGGCTAATGGGGAGACCCAGTACTTC. Translated, it gives CASSGGANGETQYF.

The chain links TRBV30 to TRBJ1-1; unclear D gene. The V end was cut by 3 bases, the J end by 5 bases, with 13 bases between. The CDR3 runs to 13 residues. Germline lookup yields CDR1 GTSNPN and CDR2 SVGIG (reference sequence). The CDR3 loop reads CAWRNPSGTEAFF. The CDR3 nucleotides are TGTGCCTGGAGAAACCCCAGCGGGACTGAAGCTTTCTTT.

This chain joins TRBV5-1 and TRBJ2-1, with a possible D match to TRBD1 (6 bases). The CDR3 consists of 14 residues. In germline, CDR1 is SGHRS, CDR2 YFSETQ. V was shortened by 1 base and J by 2 bases, with 7 bases between the two germline ends. DNA for the CDR3: TGCGCCAGCAGCTTGAGACAGGCCTACAATGAGCAGTTCTTC. It codes for CASSLRQAYNEQFF.

This clone has just one count. The chain carries TRBV12-1 and TRBJ2-7; TRBD2, the table's D call, lacks a check against the DNA. TRBV12-1 is a recognized pseudogene. The CDR3 spans 14 residues. The CDR3 loop reads CASTGGPRLHEQYF. The CDR3 region has the DNA TGTGCCAGCACGGGGGGCCCTCGCCTCCACGAGCAGTACTTC.